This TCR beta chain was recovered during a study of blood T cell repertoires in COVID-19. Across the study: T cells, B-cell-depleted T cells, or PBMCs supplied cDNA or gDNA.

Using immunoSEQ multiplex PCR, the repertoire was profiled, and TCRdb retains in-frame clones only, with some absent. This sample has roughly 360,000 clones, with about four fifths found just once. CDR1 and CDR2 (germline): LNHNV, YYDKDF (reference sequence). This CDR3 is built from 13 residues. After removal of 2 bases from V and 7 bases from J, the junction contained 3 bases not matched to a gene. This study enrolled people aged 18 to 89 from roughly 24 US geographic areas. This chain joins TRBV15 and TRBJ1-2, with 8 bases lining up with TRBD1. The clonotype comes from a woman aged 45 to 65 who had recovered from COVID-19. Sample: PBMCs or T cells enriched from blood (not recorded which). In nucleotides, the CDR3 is TGTGCCACCAGCAGACCAGGGGGCGTTGGCTACACCTTC. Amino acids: CATSRPGGVGYTF.